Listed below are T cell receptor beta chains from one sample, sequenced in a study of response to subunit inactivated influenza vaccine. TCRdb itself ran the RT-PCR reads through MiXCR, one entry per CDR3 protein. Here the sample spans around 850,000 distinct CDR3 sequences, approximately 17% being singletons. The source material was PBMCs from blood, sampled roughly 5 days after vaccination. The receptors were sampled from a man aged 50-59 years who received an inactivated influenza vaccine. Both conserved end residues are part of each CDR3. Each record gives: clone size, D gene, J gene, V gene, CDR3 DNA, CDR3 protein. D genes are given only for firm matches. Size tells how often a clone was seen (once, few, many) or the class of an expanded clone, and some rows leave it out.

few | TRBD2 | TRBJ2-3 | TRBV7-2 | TGTGCCAGCAGCTTAGACCGGGGGGGTGCCTATACGCAGTATTTT | CASSLDRGGAYTQYF
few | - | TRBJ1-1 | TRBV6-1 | TGTGCCAGCAGTGTATTACAGGGAGTAGACACTGAAGCTTTCTTT | CASSVLQGVDTEAFF
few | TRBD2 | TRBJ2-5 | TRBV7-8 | TGTGCCAGCAGCCAGATACTAGCGGGGTACCAAGAGACCCAGTACTTC | CASSQILAGYQETQYF
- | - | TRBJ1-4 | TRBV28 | TGTGCCAGCAGTCCGGGAGGACTCCCTAATGAAAAACTGTTTTTT | CASSPGGLPNEKLFF
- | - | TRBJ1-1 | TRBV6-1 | TGTGCCAGCAGTGAACCTATGAACACTGAAGCTTTCTTT | CASSEPMNTEAFF
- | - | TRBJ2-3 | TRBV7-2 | TGTGCCAGCAGCTTAGCGGGGGGCCTACGTGATACGCAGTATTTT | CASSLAGGLRDTQYF
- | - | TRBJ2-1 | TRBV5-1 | TGCGCCAGCAGCTTGGGAGCCGGGGAAATCAATGAGCAGTTCTTC | CASSLGAGEINEQFF
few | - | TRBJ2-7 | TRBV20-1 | TGCAGTGCTAATGAAGTGGGGAGGGGGCGACGTAGCTACGAGCAGTACTTC | CSANEVGRGRRSYEQYF
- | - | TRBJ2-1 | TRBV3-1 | TGTGCCAGCAGCCAAGATTCAGCCTACAATGAGCAGTTCTTC | CASSQDSAYNEQFF
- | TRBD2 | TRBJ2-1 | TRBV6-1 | TGTGCCAGCAGCTCCCAAAGACTAGCGGGATCCTACAATGAGCAGTTCTTC | CASSSQRLAGSYNEQFF
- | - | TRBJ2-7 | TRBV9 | TGTGCCAGCAGCGGAACAGGGATCGAGCAGTACTTC | CASSGTGIEQYF
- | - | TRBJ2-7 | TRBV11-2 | TGTGCCAGCAGCCTAGCGAGTAGCGAGCAGTACTTC | CASSLASSEQYF
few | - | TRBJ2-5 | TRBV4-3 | TGCGCCAGCAGCCAAGGGCTTCGGGGTGACCAGTACTTC | CASSQGLRGDQYF
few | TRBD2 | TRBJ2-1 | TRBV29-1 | TGCAGCGTTATTCTAGCGGGAGCCCTCTCCTACAATGAGCAGTTCTTC | CSVILAGALSYNEQFF
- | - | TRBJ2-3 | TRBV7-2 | TGTGCCAGCAGCCCTGAGGGGGATGCGCGGGTAGATACGCAGTATTTT | CASSPEGDARVDTQYF
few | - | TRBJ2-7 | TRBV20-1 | TGCAGTGCTACTCGCCTGGGGTACGAGCAGTACTTC | CSATRLGYEQYF
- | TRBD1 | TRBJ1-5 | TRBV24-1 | TGTGCCACCCAGGACAGGGATTATCAGCCCCAGCATTTT | CATQDRDYQPQHF
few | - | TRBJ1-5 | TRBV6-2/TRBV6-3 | TGTGCCAGCAGCAAAACCGGCAGGAGCAATCAGCCCCAGCATTTT | CASSKTGRSNQPQHF
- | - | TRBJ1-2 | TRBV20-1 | TGCAGTGCTAGACCCCCAGCTAACTATGGCTACACCTTC | CSARPPANYGYTF
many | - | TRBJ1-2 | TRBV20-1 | TGCAGTGCTAGCTCCTCAGACTACGCAAGGGGCTACACCTTC | CSASSSDYARGYTF
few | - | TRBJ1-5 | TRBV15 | TGTGCCACCAGCAGAGATAACTACGAGCCCCAGCATTTT | CATSRDNYEPQHF